What follows are 29 T cell receptor beta chains derived from one specimen sequenced in a study of blood T cell repertoires in COVID-19 (dated by TCRdb to the early 2020s). The protocol used for the library was the immunoSEQ multiplex PCR assay. The table was pulled from immuneACCESS by TCRdb, which kept in-frame rearrangements only. Such tables lose some clones; where checked, under half of the loss comes from unresolved V genes, and the rest has no known cause. Within this sample are about 300,000 clones, with 70% to 90% of them counted one time only. The ten largest clones take up over 3.5% of the sample. Sequencing input: PBMCs or T cells enriched from blood (not recorded which). These receptors were obtained from a man aged 30 to 45 who had recovered from COVID-19.

V usage is TRBV6-5 and J usage is TRBJ2-3; TRBD2 agrees at 9 bases. Germline V gives CDR1 MNHEY, CDR2 SVGAGI. The CDR3 covers 14 residues. Trimming at V came to 6 bases and at J to 4 bases, leaving 5 bases not matched to a gene. CDR3 sequence reads: CASSFSGGADTQYF. The CDR3, as DNA: TGTGCCAGCAGCTTTAGCGGGGGTGCAGATACGCAGTATTTT.

As regards this clone: The same CDR3 arises from other DNA sequences in this sample as well. The chain is built from TRBV30 and TRBJ1-2; possibly TRBD1 for D (5 bases). Germline values: CDR1 GTSNPN, CDR2 SVGIG (reference sequence). Between the trimmed V and J ends, which lost 4 bases and 5 bases, there was a span of 11 bases. The CDR3 totals 12 residues. CDR3 protein: CAWTAGLYGYTF. The DNA for the CDR3 is TGTGCCTGGACGGCAGGGTTATATGGCTACACCTTC. Using reference TRBV30 and TRBJ1-2 for the parts outside the CDR3, the full variable domain is SQTIHQWPATLVQPVGSPLSLECTVEGTSNPNLYWYRQAAGRGLQLLFYSVGIGQISSEVPQNLSASRPQDRQFILSSKKLLLSDSGFYLCAWTAGLYGYTFGSGTRLTVV.

This clone was seen a handful of times. V gene TRBV19 combines with J gene TRBJ1-4; D is ambiguous. The germline V and J ends were trimmed by 7 bases and 7 bases, with 13 bases remaining between them. This CDR3 is built from 13 residues. Germline CDR1 and CDR2: LNHDA and SQIVND (reference sequence). DNA of the CDR3: TGTGCCAGTAAGGAGGGAGTCGGTGAAAAACTGTTTTTT. Protein sequence: CASKEGVGEKLFF.

This sequence joins TRBV5-1 and TRBJ1-2; TRBD1 might be the D (6 bases). Per germline, CDR1 SGHRS and CDR2 YFSETQ. The CDR3 is 14 amino acids. Trimming removed 4 bases at V and 2 bases at J, with 12 bases between. CDR3 amino acids: CASSEQGPNYGYTF. The CDR3 nucleotides read TGCGCCAGCAGCGAACAGGGACCGAACTATGGCTACACCTTC.

The V and J genes are TRBV18 and TRBJ2-2; 7 bases match TRBD2. Unmatched junction bases numbered 11, after V lost 3 bases and J lost 4 bases. This CDR3 is built from 17 residues. Germline assignment: CDR1 KGHSH and CDR2 LQKENI. CDR3 region: CASSPVIREASTGELFF. DNA of the CDR3: TGTGCCAGCTCACCCGTTATCCGGGAGGCTAGCACCGGGGAGCTGTTTTTT.

The DNA for the CDR3 is TGTGCCAGCCCCACGGGGTGGAGCAAACGCCTTTGGGGGACCCAGTACTTC. Translated: CASPTGWSKRLWGTQYF. The chain carries TRBV5-8 and TRBJ2-5; TRBD2 might be the D (5 bases). The CDR3 consists of 17 residues. The V gene's germline CDR1 is SGHTS and CDR2 YDEGEE. V lost 7 bases and J 7 bases, leaving 29 bases between the germline ends.

The chain is built from TRBV6-6 and TRBJ2-5, with TRBD1 identical over 11 bases. Looked up from germline, CDR1 is MNHNY and CDR2 is SVGAGI (reference sequence). The trim removed 5 bases at V and 0 bases at J, leaving 8 bases unmatched. This CDR3 is 17 amino acids long. CDR3 loop: CASSPKDRGRDQETQYF. CDR3 coding DNA: TGTGCCAGCAGTCCGAAGGACAGGGGGCGGGACCAAGAGACCCAGTACTTC.

In this sample, this clone turned up once. V is TRBV28 and J is TRBJ2-2, with 7 bases identical to TRBD1. The ends lost 3 bases at V and 6 bases at J; junction bases unmatched: 7. This CDR3 is built from 15 residues. The germline gives CDR1 MDHEN, CDR2 SYDVKM. The CDR3 spells CASSFQTGWSGELFF. The CDR3 region has the DNA TGTGCCAGCAGTTTCCAGACAGGGTGGTCCGGGGAGCTGTTTTTT.

The chain links TRBV7-9 to TRBJ2-5, with 7 bases matching TRBD1. The J segment lost 2 bases and the V segment lost 2 bases, leaving 11 bases of the junction unmatched. The CDR3 length is 17 residues. Per germline, CDR1 SEHNR and CDR2 FQNEAQ (reference sequence). In DNA, the CDR3 is TGTGCCAGCAGCTTATACCCGTCACAGGGGAGACAAGAGACCCAGTACTTC. Translation: CASSLYPSQGRQETQYF.

CDR3 amino acids: CASSLGQGRTGELFF. CDR3 nucleotide sequence: TGTGCCAGCAGCTTAGGACAGGGCAGGACCGGGGAGCTGTTTTTT. The J gene is TRBJ2-2, the V gene TRBV7-8, with 7 bases matching TRBD1. With 1 base clipped from V and 5 bases from J, the junction kept 4 bases outside the gene matches. The CDR3 covers 15 residues. In germline, CDR1 is SGHVS, CDR2 FQNEAQ.

CDR3 nucleotide sequence: TGTGCCAGCAGCCCGGGACTGGGGAGGTACGAGCAGTACTTC. It translates to CASSPGLGRYEQYF. The chain couples TRBV7-2 to TRBJ2-7, with D maybe TRBD2 (6 bases). Germline lookup yields CDR1 SGHTA and CDR2 FQGNSA. Deletions cut 5 bases from V and 4 bases from J, with 15 bases between. CDR3 length: 14 residues. Filled out from reference TRBV7-2 and TRBJ2-7, the complete variable domain reads GAGVSQSPSNKVTEKGKDVELRCDPISGHTALYWYRQSLGQGLEFLIYFQGNSAPDKSGLPSDRFSAERTGGSVSTLTIQRTQQEDSAVYLCASSPGLGRYEQYFGPGTRLTVT.

This clone was recorded only once. This sequence joins TRBV28 and TRBJ2-1; 11 bases fit TRBD2. The CDR3 has 18 residues. Looked up from germline, CDR1 is MDHEN and CDR2 is SYDVKM. The trim removed 6 bases at V and 2 bases at J, leaving 12 bases unmatched. The CDR3 loop is CASRLPPTSGGPYNEQFF. In DNA form, the CDR3 reads TGTGCCAGCAGACTACCACCAACTAGCGGGGGCCCCTACAATGAGCAGTTCTTC.

The rearrangement links TRBV11-3 to TRBJ2-3; 8 bases match TRBD2. CDR3 length: 16 amino acids. Germline assignment: CDR1 SGHNT and CDR2 YENEEA. J was trimmed by 2 bases and V by 1 base; bases with no gene match: 5. For the CDR3, the DNA is TGTGCCAGCAGCTTAGGCACGGGAGGGGCCACAGATACGCAGTATTTT. Its translation: CASSLGTGGATDTQYF.

The chain carries TRBV3-1 (or the pseudogene TRBV3-2) and TRBJ1-1, with 8 bases aligning to TRBD1. CDR1 is LGHDT and CDR2 is YNNKEL in the germline V gene (reference sequence). V gave up 4 bases and J gave up 3 bases; unmatched junction bases: 7. The CDR3 runs 15 residues. This CDR3 reads CASSPSEQGDTEAFF. In DNA form, the CDR3 reads TGTGCCAGCAGCCCATCAGAACAGGGGGACACTGAAGCTTTCTTT.

This sequence joins TRBV29-1 and TRBJ2-1, with 9 bases aligning to TRBD2. The CDR3 is made up of 15 amino acids. Trimming at V came to 6 bases and at J to 5 bases, leaving 11 bases not matched to a gene. The germline gives CDR1 SQVTM, CDR2 ANQGSEA. The CDR3 is CSVVPVAGGNNEQFF. The CDR3 region has the DNA TGCAGCGTCGTACCTGTTGCGGGGGGGAACAATGAGCAGTTCTTC.

The V and J genes are TRBV19 and TRBJ2-5; D not resolved. CDR3 length equals 13 residues. Looked up from germline, CDR1 is LNHDA and CDR2 is SQIVND (reference sequence). Trimming removed 6 bases from V and 1 base from J, with 9 bases in between. The CDR3 spells CASSPVFQETQYF. CDR3 DNA sequence: TGTGCCAGTAGCCCAGTATTCCAAGAGACCCAGTACTTC.

The chain has TRBV28 and TRBJ1-5, with a weak D call TRBD1 (5 bases). The germline CDR1 and CDR2 sequences are MDHEN and SYDVKM. CDR3 length: 15 amino acids. Trimming cost V 3 bases and J 4 bases, with 13 bases left between them. Here the CDR3 reads CASSFWGGGNQPQHF. The CDR3 bases are TGTGCCAGCAGTTTTTGGGGGGGAGGTAATCAGCCCCAGCATTTT.

The V call is TRBV12-5, the J call TRBJ1-1; TRBD1 matches at 9 bases. J gave up 7 bases and V 0 bases, and 18 bases lay outside the gene matches. Germline CDR1 reads LGHNT; CDR2 reads FRNRAP. The CDR3 extends over 19 amino acids. CDR3 region: CASGLVIWDREGTRGEAFF. CDR3 nucleotides: TGTGCTAGTGGTTTGGTAATCTGGGACAGGGAGGGCACTCGCGGTGAAGCTTTCTTT.

The chain carries TRBV4-1 and TRBJ2-1; 7 nucleotides line up with TRBD2. Germline values: CDR1 MGHRA, CDR2 YSYEKL. Germline trimming cut 1 base from V and 7 bases from J; bases unmatched to any gene: 10. The CDR3 length is 16 residues. The CDR3 region is CASSQVDLGLVNEQFF. DNA for the CDR3: TGCGCCAGCAGCCAAGTTGACCTTGGACTAGTGAATGAGCAGTTCTTC.

The chain has TRBV28 and TRBJ1-2; 7 bases are shared with TRBD1. With V trimmed by 3 bases and J by 4 bases, 8 bases remained unmatched. This CDR3 has 15 amino acids. The germline gives CDR1 MDHEN, CDR2 SYDVKM. The CDR3 region is CASSLAGGRFYGYTF. In nucleotides, the CDR3 is TGTGCCAGCAGTTTGGCAGGGGGGCGGTTCTATGGCTACACCTTC.

The J gene is TRBJ1-1, the V gene TRBV19, with unresolved D. CDR3 length equals 17 residues. From germline, CDR1 is LNHDA and CDR2 SQIVND (reference sequence). V shed 4 bases and J shed 4 bases, with 22 bases lying between them. The CDR3 loop is CASSNFPSPSGGTEAFF. In DNA, the CDR3 is TGTGCCAGTAGTAATTTCCCCTCGCCTTCAGGAGGCACTGAAGCTTTCTTT.

CDR3 sequence reads: CSVNREGETQYF. The CDR3 nucleotides are TGCAGCGTGAACAGGGAGGGTGAGACCCAGTACTTC. The genes are TRBV29-1 and TRBJ2-5; D is possibly TRBD2 (7 bases). CDR1 SQVTM and CDR2 ANQGSEA come from the germline V gene. The CDR3 is 12 amino acids. V was trimmed by 6 bases and J by 5 bases, leaving 13 bases between them.

The chain uses TRBV6-5 and TRBJ1-6, with TRBD1 identical over 9 bases. The V and J ends lost 0 bases and 10 bases, in that order; junction bases with no gene match: 4. The CDR3 length is 15 residues. Germline CDR1 MNHEY, CDR2 SVGAGI. DNA of the CDR3: TGTGCCAGCAGTTACTCGGGACAGGGCCTCTCACCCCTCCACTTT. The encoded protein is CASSYSGQGLSPLHF.

The rearrangement joins TRBV6-9 to TRBJ2-7, with 7 bases identical to TRBD1. CDR1 and CDR2 from the germline V gene are MNHGY and SVAAGI. CDR3 length: 16 residues. The junction had 11 bases not matched to a gene; V was cut back by 4 bases and J by 2 bases. This CDR3 reads CASSFRDRNGTYEQYF. CDR3 DNA sequence: TGTGCCAGCAGTTTCCGGGACAGAAACGGCACCTACGAGCAGTACTTC.

The chain links TRBV10-2 to TRBJ2-7, with D perhaps matching TRBD2 (6 bases). From germline, CDR1 is WSHSY and CDR2 SAAADI. The CDR3 covers 14 residues. The ends were cut back, 3 bases at V and 2 bases at J, with 11 bases in the middle. This CDR3 reads CASSETGGPYEQYF. In DNA, the CDR3 is TGCGCCAGCAGTGAAACAGGAGGGCCCTACGAGCAGTACTTC.

The CDR3 nucleotides read TGTGCCAGCATGGGGCGACTAGCGGGGTCCTACAATGAGCAGTTCTTC. Its translation: CASMGRLAGSYNEQFF. The genes are TRBV2 and TRBJ2-1; 11 nucleotides align to TRBD2. Germline loops: CDR1 SNHLY, CDR2 FYNNEI. The CDR3 consists of 16 residues. Trimming at V came to 7 bases and at J to 1 base, leaving 6 bases not matched to a gene.

This chain connects TRBV14 to TRBJ1-1; D remains ambiguous. CDR3 length: 11 amino acids. The V and J ends lost 4 bases and 6 bases respectively, with 6 bases between them. The germline V gene has CDR1 SGHDN and CDR2 FVKESK. The CDR3 is CASSRGPEAFF. CDR3 coding DNA: TGTGCCAGCAGCCGAGGCCCTGAAGCTTTCTTT.

The gene calls are TRBV5-6 and TRBJ2-3; possibly TRBD1 for D (8 bases). CDR3 length: 15 residues. Trimming pared 4 bases from V and 1 base from J, leaving 13 bases between. Germline V lookup: CDR1 SGHDT, CDR2 YYEEEE. For the CDR3, the DNA is TGTGCCAGCAGCCCTACAGGGGGGGGCACAGATACGCAGTATTTT. Translated, it gives CASSPTGGGTDTQYF.

The chain joins TRBV10-1 to TRBJ1-2, with D maybe TRBD1 (6 bases). Trimming removed 4 bases from V and 4 bases from J, with 10 bases in between. This CDR3 has 13 residues. Per germline, CDR1 WNHNN and CDR2 SYGVQD (reference sequence). CDR3 sequence reads: CASSVGHSYGYTF. The CDR3 DNA sequence: TGCGCCAGCAGTGTGGGACATTCCTATGGCTACACCTTC.